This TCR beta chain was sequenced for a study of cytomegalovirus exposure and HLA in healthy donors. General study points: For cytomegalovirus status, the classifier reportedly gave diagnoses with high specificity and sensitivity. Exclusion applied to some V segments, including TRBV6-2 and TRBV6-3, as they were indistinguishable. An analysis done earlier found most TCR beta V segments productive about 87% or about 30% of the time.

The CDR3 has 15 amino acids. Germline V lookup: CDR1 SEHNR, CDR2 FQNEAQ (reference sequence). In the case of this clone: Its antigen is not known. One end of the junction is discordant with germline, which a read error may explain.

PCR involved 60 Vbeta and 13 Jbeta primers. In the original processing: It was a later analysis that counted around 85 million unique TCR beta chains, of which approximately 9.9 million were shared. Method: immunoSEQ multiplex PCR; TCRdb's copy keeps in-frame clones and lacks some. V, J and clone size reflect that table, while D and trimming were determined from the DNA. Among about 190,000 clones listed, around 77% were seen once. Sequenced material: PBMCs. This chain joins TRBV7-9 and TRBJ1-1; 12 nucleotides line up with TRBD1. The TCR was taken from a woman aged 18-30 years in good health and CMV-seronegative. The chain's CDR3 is CSSSLGDRGRTEAFF. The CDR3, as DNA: TGTTCCAGCAGCTTAGGGGACAGGGGGCGAACTGAAGCTTTCTTT.